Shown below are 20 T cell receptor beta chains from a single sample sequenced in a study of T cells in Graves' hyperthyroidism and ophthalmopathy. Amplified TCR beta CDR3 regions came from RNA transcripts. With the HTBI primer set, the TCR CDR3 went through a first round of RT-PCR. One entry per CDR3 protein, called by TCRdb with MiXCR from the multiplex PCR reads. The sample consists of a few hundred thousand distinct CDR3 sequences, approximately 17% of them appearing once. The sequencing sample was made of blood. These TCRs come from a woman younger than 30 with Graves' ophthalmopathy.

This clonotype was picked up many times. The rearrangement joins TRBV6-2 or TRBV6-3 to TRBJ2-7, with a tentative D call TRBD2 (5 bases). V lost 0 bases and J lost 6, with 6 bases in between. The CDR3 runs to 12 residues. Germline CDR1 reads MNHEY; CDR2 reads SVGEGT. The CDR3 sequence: CASSYSRAEQYF. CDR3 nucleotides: TGTGCCAGCAGTTACTCGAGGGCCGAGCAGTACTTC.

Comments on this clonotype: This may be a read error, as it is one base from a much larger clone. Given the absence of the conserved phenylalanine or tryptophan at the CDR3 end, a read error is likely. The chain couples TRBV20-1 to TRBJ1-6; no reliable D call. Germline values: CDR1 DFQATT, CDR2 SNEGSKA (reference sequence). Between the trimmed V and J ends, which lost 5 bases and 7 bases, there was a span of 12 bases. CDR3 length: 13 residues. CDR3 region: CSALETGNSPLHS. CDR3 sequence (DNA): TGCAGTGCTTTAGAGACGGGGAATTCACCCCTCCACTCT.

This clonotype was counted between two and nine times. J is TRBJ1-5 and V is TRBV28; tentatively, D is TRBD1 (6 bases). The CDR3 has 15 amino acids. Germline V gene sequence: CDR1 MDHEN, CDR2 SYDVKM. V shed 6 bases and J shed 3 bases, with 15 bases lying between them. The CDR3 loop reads CASSPITGANQPQHF. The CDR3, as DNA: TGTGCCAGCAGCCCGATTACGGGGGCCAATCAGCCCCAGCATTTT.

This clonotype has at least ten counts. CDR3 coding DNA: TGCAGTGCCATCGGGGTAACCAGCACAGATACGCAGTATTTT. As protein: CSAIGVTSTDTQYF. The chain uses TRBV20-1 and TRBJ2-3, with D possibly TRBD2 on 5 matching bases. CDR3 length: 14 residues. Germline CDR1 DFQATT, CDR2 SNEGSKA (reference sequence). The V and J ends lost 6 bases and 0 bases respectively, with 13 bases between them.

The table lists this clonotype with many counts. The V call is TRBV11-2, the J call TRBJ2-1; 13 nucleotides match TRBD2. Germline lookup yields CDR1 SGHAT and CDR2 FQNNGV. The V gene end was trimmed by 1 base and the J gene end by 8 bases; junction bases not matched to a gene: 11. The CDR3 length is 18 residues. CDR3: CASSLVLSGTSGNDEQFF. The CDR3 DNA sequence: TGTGCCAGCAGCTTAGTCCTTTCCGGGACTAGCGGGAACGATGAGCAGTTCTTC.

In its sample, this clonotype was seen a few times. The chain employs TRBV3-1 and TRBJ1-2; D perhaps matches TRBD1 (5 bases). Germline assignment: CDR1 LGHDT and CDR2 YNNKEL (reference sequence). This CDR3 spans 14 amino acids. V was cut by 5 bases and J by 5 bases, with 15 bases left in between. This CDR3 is CASSTREYAYGYTF. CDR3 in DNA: TGTGCCAGCAGCACCAGGGAATACGCTTATGGCTACACCTTC.

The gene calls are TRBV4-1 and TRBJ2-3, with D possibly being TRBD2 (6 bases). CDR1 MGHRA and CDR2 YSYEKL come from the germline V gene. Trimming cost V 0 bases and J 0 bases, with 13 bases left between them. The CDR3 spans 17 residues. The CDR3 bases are TGCGCCAGCAGCCAAGATTTGAGTAGCGGTAGCACAGATACGCAGTATTTT. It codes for CASSQDLSSGSTDTQYF.

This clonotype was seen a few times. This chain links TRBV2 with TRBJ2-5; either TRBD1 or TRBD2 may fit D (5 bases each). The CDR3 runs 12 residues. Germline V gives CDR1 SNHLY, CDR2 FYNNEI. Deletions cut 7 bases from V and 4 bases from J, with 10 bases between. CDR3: CASTSGRETQYF. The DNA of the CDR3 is TGTGCCAGCACCTCGGGACGAGAGACCCAGTACTTC.

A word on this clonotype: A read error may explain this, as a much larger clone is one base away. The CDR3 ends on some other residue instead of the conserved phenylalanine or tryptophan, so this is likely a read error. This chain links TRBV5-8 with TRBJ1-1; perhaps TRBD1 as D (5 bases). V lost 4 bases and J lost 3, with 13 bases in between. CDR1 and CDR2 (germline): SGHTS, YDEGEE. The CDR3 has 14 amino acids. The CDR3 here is CASSVEAGHTEAFL. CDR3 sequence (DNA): TGTGCCAGCAGCGTGGAGGCAGGGCACACTGAAGCTTTCCTT.

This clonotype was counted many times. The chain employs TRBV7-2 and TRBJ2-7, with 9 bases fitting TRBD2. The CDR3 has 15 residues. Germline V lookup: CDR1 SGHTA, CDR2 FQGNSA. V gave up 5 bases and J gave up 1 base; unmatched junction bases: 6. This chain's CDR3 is CASSVLAGRSYEQYF. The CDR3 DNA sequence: TGTGCCAGCAGCGTACTAGCGGGCCGTTCCTACGAGCAGTACTTC.

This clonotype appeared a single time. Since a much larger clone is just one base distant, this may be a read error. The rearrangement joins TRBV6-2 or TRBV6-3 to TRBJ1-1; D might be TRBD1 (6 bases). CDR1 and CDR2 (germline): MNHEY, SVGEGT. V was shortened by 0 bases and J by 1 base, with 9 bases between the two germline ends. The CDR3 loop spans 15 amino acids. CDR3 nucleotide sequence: TGTGCCAGCAGTTACTCGAGAGGGGGGAACACTGAAGCTTTCTTT. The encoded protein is CASSYSRGGNTEAFF.

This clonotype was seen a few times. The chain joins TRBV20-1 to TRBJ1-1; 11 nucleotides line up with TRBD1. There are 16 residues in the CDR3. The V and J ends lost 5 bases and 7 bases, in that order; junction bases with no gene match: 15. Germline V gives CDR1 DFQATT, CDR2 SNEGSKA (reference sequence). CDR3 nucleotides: TGCAGTGCTCCCGGGGAAATTAGGACAGGGGGCGGTGAAGCTTTCTTT. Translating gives CSAPGEIRTGGGEAFF.

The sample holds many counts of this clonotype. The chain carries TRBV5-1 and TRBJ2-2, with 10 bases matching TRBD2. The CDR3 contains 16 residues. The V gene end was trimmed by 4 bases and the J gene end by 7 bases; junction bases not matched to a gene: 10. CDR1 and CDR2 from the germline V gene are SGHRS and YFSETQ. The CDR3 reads CASSPPRTSGGGELFF. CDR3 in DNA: TGCGCCAGCAGCCCGCCGCGGACTAGCGGAGGCGGGGAGCTGTTTTTT.

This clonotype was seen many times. DNA for the CDR3: TGTGCCAGCAGCCTCGGGACTAGCGGAAACAATGAGCAGTTCTTC. Residues: CASSLGTSGNNEQFF. The gene calls are TRBV7-2 and TRBJ2-1; 11 bases line up with TRBD2. The trim removed 5 bases at V and 5 bases at J, leaving 5 bases unmatched. The CDR3 spans 15 residues. CDR1 and CDR2 from the germline V gene are SGHTA and FQGNSA.

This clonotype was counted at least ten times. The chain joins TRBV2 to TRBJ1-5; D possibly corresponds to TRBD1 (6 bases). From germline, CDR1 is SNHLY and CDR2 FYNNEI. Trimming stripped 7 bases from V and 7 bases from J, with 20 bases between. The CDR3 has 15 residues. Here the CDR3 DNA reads TGTGCCAGCAACCCCAGAGGACAGTATGGCCAGCCCCAGCATTTT. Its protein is CASNPRGQYGQPQHF.

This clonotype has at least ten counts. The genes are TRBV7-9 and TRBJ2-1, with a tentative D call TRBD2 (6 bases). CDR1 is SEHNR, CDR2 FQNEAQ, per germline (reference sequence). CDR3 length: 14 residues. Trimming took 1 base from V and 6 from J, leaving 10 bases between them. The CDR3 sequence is CASSLEGLPNEQFF. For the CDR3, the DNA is TGTGCCAGCAGCTTAGAGGGACTGCCCAATGAGCAGTTCTTC.

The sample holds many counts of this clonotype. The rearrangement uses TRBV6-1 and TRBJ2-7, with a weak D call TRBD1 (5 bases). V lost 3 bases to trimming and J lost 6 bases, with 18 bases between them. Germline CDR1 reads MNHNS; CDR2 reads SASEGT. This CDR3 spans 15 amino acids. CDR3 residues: CASSDSDSPYAEQYF. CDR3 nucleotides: TGTGCCAGCAGTGATTCAGACAGCCCCTATGCCGAGCAGTACTTC.

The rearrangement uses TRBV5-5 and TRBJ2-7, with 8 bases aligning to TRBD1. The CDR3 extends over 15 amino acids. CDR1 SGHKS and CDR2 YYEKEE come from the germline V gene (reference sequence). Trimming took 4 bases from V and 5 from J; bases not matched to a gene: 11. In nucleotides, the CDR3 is TGTGCCAGCAGCCTTCTAACCGGGACAGGAGACGAGCAGTACTTC. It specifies CASSLLTGTGDEQYF.

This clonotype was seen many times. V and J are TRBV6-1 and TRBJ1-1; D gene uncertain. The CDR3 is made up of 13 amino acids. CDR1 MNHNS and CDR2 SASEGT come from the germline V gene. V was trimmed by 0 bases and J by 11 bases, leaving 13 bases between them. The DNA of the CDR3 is TGTGCCAGCAGTGAAGCGAGGGCGGTGAAGGCTTTCTTT. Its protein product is CASSEARAVKAFF.

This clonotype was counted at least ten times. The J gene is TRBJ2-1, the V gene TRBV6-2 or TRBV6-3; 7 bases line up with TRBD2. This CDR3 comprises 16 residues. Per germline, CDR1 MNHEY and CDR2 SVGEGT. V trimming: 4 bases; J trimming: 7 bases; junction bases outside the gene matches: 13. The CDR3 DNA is TGTGCCAGCAGTTGGTTAATGAGGGAGGGCGGTAATGAGCAGTTCTTC. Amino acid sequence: CASSWLMREGGNEQFF.